The present T cell receptor (beta chain) was sequenced within a study of blood T cell repertoires in COVID-19. Study overall: The origin of the acute and convalescent COVID-19 samples was the United States, Italy and Spain. T cells, B-cell-depleted T cells, or PBMCs supplied cDNA or gDNA.

Original analysis: Estimation of nucleated cell counts relied on the amplification of reference gene primers. Repertoires were generated with immunoSEQ multiplex PCR, while TCRdb's copy carries only in-frame clones and drops some. V and J calls and clone size are as listed in that table; D and trimming were resolved from the DNA. The sample shows 130,000 or so clones, 65% to 85% of them seen only once. Looked up from germline, CDR1 is KGHSY and CDR2 is FQNENV. This CDR3 is 13 amino acids long. V shed 2 bases and J shed 6 bases, with 10 bases lying between them. Material for sequencing was peripheral blood. The chain has TRBV16 and TRBJ1-2; D call uncertain. The clonotype comes from a woman aged 70 to 79 with acute or convalescent COVID-19. CDR3 loop: CASSQTSANGYTF. In DNA, the CDR3 is TGTGCCAGCAGCCAAACGTCCGCGAATGGCTACACCTTC.